The clone carrying this T cell receptor (beta chain) was counted once. Its specificity is not known. TCRdb reprocessed the reads with MiXCR, giving one entry per CDR3 protein. The sample yields around 300,000 distinct CDR3 sequences, roughly a quarter seen once. The data derive from a study of T cell repertoires in cytomegalovirus infection. Whole-study context: Both a matching HLA type and CMV infection were indicated by public TCR beta signatures. Whole-study findings and limits: People with CMV and the relevant HLA were identified by cumulative public TCR beta family frequency. Clonotypes of TCR beta that were HLA-C-restricted and CMV-specific dominated the ex vivo response.

The CDR3 extends over 17 amino acids. Germline V gene sequence: CDR1 SGHRS, CDR2 YFSETQ. The V and J ends lost 4 bases and 0 bases respectively, with 19 bases between them. The clonotype comes from a human donor in good health (CMV status not recorded). Some clones in this sample may be carry-over from other donors' samples. V gene TRBV5-1 combines with J gene TRBJ1-1, with unresolved D. The sample comprised PBMCs. CDR3 protein: CASSLPWAGEMNTEAFF. As DNA, the CDR3 is TGCGCCAGCAGCCTTCCTTGGGCAGGCGAAATGAACACTGAAGCTTTCTTT.